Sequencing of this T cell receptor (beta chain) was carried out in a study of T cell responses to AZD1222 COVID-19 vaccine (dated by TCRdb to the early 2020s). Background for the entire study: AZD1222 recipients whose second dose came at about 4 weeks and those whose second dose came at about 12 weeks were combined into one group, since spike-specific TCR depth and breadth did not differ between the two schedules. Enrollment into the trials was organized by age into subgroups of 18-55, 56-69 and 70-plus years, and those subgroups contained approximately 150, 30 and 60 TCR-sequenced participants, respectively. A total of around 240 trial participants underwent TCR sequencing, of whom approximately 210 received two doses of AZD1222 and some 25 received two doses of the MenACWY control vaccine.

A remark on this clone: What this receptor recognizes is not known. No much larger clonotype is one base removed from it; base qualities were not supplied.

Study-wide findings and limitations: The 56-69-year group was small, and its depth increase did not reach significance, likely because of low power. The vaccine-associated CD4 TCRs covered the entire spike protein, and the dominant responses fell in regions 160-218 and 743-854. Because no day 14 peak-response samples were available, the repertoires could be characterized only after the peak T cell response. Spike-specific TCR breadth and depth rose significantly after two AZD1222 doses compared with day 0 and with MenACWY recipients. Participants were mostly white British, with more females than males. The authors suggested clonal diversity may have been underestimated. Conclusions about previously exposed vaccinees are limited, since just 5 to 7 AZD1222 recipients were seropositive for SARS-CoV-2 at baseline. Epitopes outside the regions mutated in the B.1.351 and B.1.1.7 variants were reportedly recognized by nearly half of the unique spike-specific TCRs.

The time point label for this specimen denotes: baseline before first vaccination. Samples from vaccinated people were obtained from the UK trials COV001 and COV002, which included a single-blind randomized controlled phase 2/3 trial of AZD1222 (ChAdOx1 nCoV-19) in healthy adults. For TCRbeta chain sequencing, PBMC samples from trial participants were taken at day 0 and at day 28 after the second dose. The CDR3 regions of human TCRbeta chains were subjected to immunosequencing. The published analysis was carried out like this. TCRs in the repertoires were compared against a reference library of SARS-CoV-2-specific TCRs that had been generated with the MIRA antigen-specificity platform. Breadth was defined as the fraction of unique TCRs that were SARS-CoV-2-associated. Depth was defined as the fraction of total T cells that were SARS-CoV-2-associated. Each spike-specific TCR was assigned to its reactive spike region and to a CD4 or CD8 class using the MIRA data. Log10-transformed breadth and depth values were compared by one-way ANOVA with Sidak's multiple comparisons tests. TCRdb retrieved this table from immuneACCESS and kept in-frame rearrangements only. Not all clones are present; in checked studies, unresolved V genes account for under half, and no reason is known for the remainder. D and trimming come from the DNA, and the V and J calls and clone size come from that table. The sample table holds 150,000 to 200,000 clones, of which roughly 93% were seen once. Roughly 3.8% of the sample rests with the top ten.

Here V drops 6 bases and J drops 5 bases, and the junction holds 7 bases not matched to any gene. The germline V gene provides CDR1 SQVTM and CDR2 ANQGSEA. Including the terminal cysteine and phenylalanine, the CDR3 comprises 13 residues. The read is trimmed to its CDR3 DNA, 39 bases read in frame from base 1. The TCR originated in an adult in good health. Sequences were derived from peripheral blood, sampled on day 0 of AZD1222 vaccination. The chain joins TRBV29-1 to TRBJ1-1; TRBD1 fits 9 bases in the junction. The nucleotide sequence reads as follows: TGCAGCGTGCAAACAGGGGGCGGAACTGAAGCTTTCTTT. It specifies CSVQTGGGTEAFF. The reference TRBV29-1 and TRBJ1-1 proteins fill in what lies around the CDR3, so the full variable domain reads SAVISQKPSRDICQRGTSLTIQCQVDSQVTMMFWYRQQPGQSLTLIATANQGSEATYESGFVIDKFPISRPNLTFSTLTVSNMSPEDSSIYLCSVQTGGGTEAFFGQGTRLTVV.